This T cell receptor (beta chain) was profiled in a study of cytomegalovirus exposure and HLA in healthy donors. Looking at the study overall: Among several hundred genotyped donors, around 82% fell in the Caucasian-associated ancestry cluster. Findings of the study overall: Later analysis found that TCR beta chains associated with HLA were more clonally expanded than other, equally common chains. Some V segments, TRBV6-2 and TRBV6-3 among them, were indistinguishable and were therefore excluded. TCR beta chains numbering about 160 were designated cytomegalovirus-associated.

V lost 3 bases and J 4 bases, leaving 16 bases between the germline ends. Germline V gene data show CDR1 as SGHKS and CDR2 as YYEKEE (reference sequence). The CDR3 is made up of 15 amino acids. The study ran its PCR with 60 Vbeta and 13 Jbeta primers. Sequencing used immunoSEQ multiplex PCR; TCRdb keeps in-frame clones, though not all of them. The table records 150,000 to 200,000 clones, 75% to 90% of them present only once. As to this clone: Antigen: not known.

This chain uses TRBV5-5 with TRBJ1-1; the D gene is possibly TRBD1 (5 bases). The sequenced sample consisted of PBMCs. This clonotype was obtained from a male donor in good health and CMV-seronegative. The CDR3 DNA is TGTGCCAGCAGCTGGGGGAGCGGGGTAGGCACTGAAGCTTTCTTT. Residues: CASSWGSGVGTEAFF.